Below, 3 T cell receptor beta chains from the same sample are listed, as sequenced in a study of CD8 T cells in Susac syndrome. A quantity of about 0.45 to 1 ug RNA underwent reverse transcription using random hexamers. A single record per CDR3 protein comes from TCRdb applying MiXCR to the immunoSEQ multiplex PCR reads. The sample lists some 130,000 distinct CDR3 sequences; around 93% were seen once. What was sequenced was CD8+ T cells from PBMCs. These receptors originate from a human donor with Susac syndrome.

This chain links TRBV27 with TRBJ2-3; perhaps D is TRBD1 or TRBD2 (6 bases each). The CDR3 has 15 amino acids. Germline CDR1 and CDR2: MNHEY and SMNVEV (reference sequence). V was cut by 4 bases and J by 0 bases, with 11 bases left in between. Written as DNA, the CDR3 is TGTGCCAGCAGTTCGGGGGCGTATAGCACAGATACGCAGTATTTT. It codes for CASSSGAYSTDTQYF.

The CDR3 spells CASSPPDRANEQFF. CDR3 nucleotide sequence: TGTGCCAGCAGTCCACCGGACAGGGCCAATGAGCAGTTCTTC. The chain has TRBV28 and TRBJ2-1; 8 bases align to TRBD1. From germline, CDR1 is MDHEN and CDR2 SYDVKM. The V and J ends lost 5 bases and 6 bases, in that order; junction bases with no gene match: 6. The CDR3 loop spans 14 amino acids.

The rearrangement links TRBV10-1 to TRBJ1-1; D not resolved. Trimming shortened V by 6 bases and J by 0 bases, and 8 bases separated the two germline ends. Germline lookup yields CDR1 WNHNN and CDR2 SYGVQD (reference sequence). This CDR3 is built from 13 residues. The CDR3 DNA follows: TGCGCCAGCAGACCTAGGATGAACACTGAAGCTTTCTTT. Residues: CASRPRMNTEAFF.